The 25 T cell receptor beta chains listed next were all sequenced from one sample in a study of blood T cell repertoires in COVID-19. Clones were sequenced by immunoSEQ multiplex PCR, and TCRdb holds only the in-frame ones, with some missing. The sample has some 59,000 clones; approximately 80% are singletons. The material sequenced was peripheral blood. The receptors derive from a woman in her fifties or sixties with acute or convalescent COVID-19.

CDR3 in DNA: TGTGCCAGCAGTGTCACATGGACAGGGGGCGAGGGTGGCTACACCTTC. It is translated as CASSVTWTGGEGGYTF. The chain employs TRBV6-1 and TRBJ1-2; 11 nucleotides line up with TRBD1. Germline CDR1 and CDR2: MNHNS and SASEGT. V lost 4 bases and J lost 7; bases outside the gene matches: 11. The CDR3 consists of 16 residues.

The chain carries TRBV23-1 and TRBJ2-7; 8 bases map to TRBD1. TRBV23-1 is given ORF status, its function remaining uncertain. The CDR3 sequence is 12 residues long. Germline trimming cut 10 bases from V and 2 bases from J; bases unmatched to any gene: 4. DNA for the CDR3: TGCGCCATCGGGACAGGCCCCTACGAGCAGTACTTC. Translation: CAIGTGPYEQYF.

The chain carries TRBV6-1 and TRBJ1-3; 9 nucleotides align to TRBD1. Germline V gene lookup returns CDR1 MNHNS and CDR2 SASEGT. The CDR3 loop spans 16 amino acids. V dropped 3 bases and J dropped 0; count of bases not matched to a gene: 3. The CDR3 nucleotides are TGTGCCAGCAGTGACACAGGGGGCGCCTCTGGAAACACCATATATTTT. Its translation: CASSDTGGASGNTIYF.

This rearrangement joins TRBV18 to TRBJ2-7; D call uncertain. CDR1 is KGHSH and CDR2 is LQKENI in the germline V gene. Trimming removed 0 bases at V and 7 bases at J, with 13 bases between. The CDR3 runs to 14 residues. The CDR3 spells CASSPPGWAGEQYF. The DNA of the CDR3 is TGTGCCAGCTCACCACCGGGCTGGGCTGGGGAGCAGTACTTC.

The genes are TRBV2 and TRBJ2-5; 8 bases line up with TRBD1. The CDR3 covers 13 residues. Germline V gives CDR1 SNHLY, CDR2 FYNNEI. Trimming at V came to 10 bases and at J to 7 bases, leaving 11 bases not matched to a gene. Here the CDR3 reads CATDGTGMGTQYF. The CDR3 DNA follows: TGTGCCACCGACGGGACAGGAATGGGGACCCAGTACTTC.

The rearrangement joins TRBV4-1 to TRBJ2-3, with 9 bases fitting TRBD2. The CDR3 runs to 14 residues. Germline assignment: CDR1 MGHRA and CDR2 YSYEKL. The V segment lost 6 bases and the J segment 4 bases; nucleotides outside the gene matches: 5. DNA for the CDR3: TGCGCCAGCAGAGAGCGGGAGGTAGCAGATACGCAGTATTTT. Amino acid sequence: CASREREVADTQYF.

This clone has only a few counts. V and J are TRBV7-8 and TRBJ2-1; 11 nucleotides agree with TRBD2. CDR3 length: 19 residues. The trim removed 1 base at V and 8 bases at J, leaving 16 bases unmatched. The germline V gene has CDR1 SGHVS and CDR2 FQNEAQ. CDR3 nucleotides: TGTGCCAGCAGCTTAGAATCGAATAGCGGGAGGGCCGCCAGAGATGAGCAGTTCTTC. Its translation is CASSLESNSGRAARDEQFF.

The chain carries TRBV6-5 and TRBJ1-2; D unclear. This CDR3 has 12 residues. Trimming took off 8 bases at V and 2 bases at J, with 9 bases between the two ends. Germline loops: CDR1 MNHEY, CDR2 SVGAGI. The CDR3, as DNA: TGTGCCAGCGTCGACAACAACTATGGCTACACCTTC. It specifies CASVDNNYGYTF.

The chain links TRBV7-6 to TRBJ1-1; D not certain. CDR1 and CDR2 (germline): SGHVS, FNYEAQ. With 0 bases removed from V and 0 bases from J, the gap between germline ends came to 17 bases. The CDR3 has 18 residues. As DNA, the CDR3 is TGTGCCAGCAGCTTAGCGCGTGTATTGACATCCTTGAACACTGAAGCTTTCTTT. This codes for CASSLARVLTSLNTEAFF.

The chain is built from TRBV7-9 and TRBJ1-6, with a weak D call TRBD1 (6 bases). The germline V gene has CDR1 SEHNR and CDR2 FQNEAQ (reference sequence). CDR3 length: 17 amino acids. V was clipped by 1 base and J by 7 bases, with 17 bases between them. Here the CDR3 DNA reads TGTGCCAGCAGCTTAGTTCGGGGGGCAGATTGGAATTCACCCCTCCACTTT. Encoded protein: CASSLVRGADWNSPLHF. The whole variable domain, remainder taken from reference TRBV7-9 and TRBJ1-6, is DTGVSQNPRHKITKRGQNVTFRCDPISEHNRLYWYRQTLGQGPEFLTYFQNEAQLEKSRLLSDRFSAERPKGSFSTLEIQRTEQGDSAMYLCASSLVRGADWNSPLHFGNGTRLTVT.

V gene TRBV5-6 combines with J gene TRBJ2-1, with 9 positions matching TRBD2. The CDR3 spans 14 residues. V was pared by 0 bases and J by 8 bases, with 3 bases of the junction left unmatched. Germline CDR1 and CDR2: SGHDT and YYEEEE. CDR3 residues: CASSLERGADEQFF. The CDR3 DNA reads as TGTGCCAGCAGCTTGGAGCGGGGGGCGGATGAGCAGTTCTTC.

The rearrangement joins TRBV9 to TRBJ2-2; 14 bases agree with TRBD2. This CDR3 contains 15 residues. CDR1 is SGDLS, CDR2 YYNGEE, per germline. Unmatched junction bases numbered 1, after V lost 3 bases and J lost 6 bases. The CDR3 loop reads CASSEGLAGAGELFF. In DNA form, the CDR3 reads TGTGCCAGCAGCGAGGGACTAGCGGGGGCCGGGGAGCTGTTTTTT.

The rearrangement joins TRBV12-5 to TRBJ2-2, with D uncertain. This CDR3 spans 12 amino acids. CDR1 LGHNT and CDR2 FRNRAP come from the germline V gene. V shed 2 bases and J shed 5 bases, with 3 bases lying between them. The CDR3 coding sequence is TGTGCTAGTGGTTTGACTACCGGGGAGCTGTTTTTT. Its protein product is CASGLTTGELFF.

V gene TRBV5-1 combines with J gene TRBJ2-4, with D perhaps matching TRBD1 (6 bases). With 5 bases removed from V and 8 bases from J, the gap between germline ends came to 17 bases. CDR1 SGHRS and CDR2 YFSETQ come from the germline V gene. The CDR3 extends over 14 amino acids. The CDR3 sequence: CASSSTTGTDIQYF. In nucleotides, the CDR3 is TGCGCCAGCAGTTCCACGACAGGAACGGACATTCAGTACTTC.

V gene TRBV12-3 or TRBV12-4 combines with J gene TRBJ2-7, with a tentative D call TRBD2 (5 bases). Trimming took off 6 bases at V and 4 bases at J, with 10 bases between the two ends. The CDR3 extends over 12 amino acids. CDR3: CASRRTVYEQYF. The DNA of the CDR3 is TGTGCCAGCAGGAGGACTGTTTACGAGCAGTACTTC.

In its sample, this clone was seen once. The V gene is TRBV6-5, the J gene TRBJ1-1; possibly TRBD1 for D (5 bases). The V end was cut by 6 bases, the J end by 0 bases, with 8 bases between. There are 13 residues in the CDR3. Looked up from germline, CDR1 is MNHEY and CDR2 is SVGAGI. CDR3 sequence (DNA): TGTGCCAGCAGGGACACTTTGAACACTGAAGCTTTCTTT. It is translated as CASRDTLNTEAFF.

This sequence joins TRBV3-1 (or the pseudogene TRBV3-2) and TRBJ2-4; possibly TRBD1 for D (5 bases). The ends were cut back, 1 base at V and 6 bases at J, with 10 bases in the middle. The CDR3 runs 14 residues. Per the germline V gene, CDR1 is LGHDT and CDR2 is YNNKEL (reference sequence). The CDR3 DNA sequence: TGTGCCAGCAGCCAAGGGCCGACAGCAAACATTCAGTACTTC. The encoded protein is CASSQGPTANIQYF.

The CDR3 here is CASSLTPQGYNEQFF. The CDR3 coding sequence is TGTGCCAGCAGTCTCACTCCACAGGGTTACAATGAGCAGTTCTTC. This rearrangement joins TRBV7-2 to TRBJ2-1; TRBD1 is a possible D gene (6 bases). The V gene's germline CDR1 is SGHTA and CDR2 FQGNSA. Trimming took 6 bases from V and 4 from J, leaving 16 bases between them. This CDR3 has 15 residues.

The V call is TRBV6-1, the J call TRBJ1-1; D perhaps matches TRBD1 (6 bases). The CDR3 totals 11 residues. Germline CDR1 is MNHNS and CDR2 is SASEGT. Trimming shortened V by 5 bases and J by 6 bases, and 7 bases separated the two germline ends. The CDR3 DNA follows: TGTGCCAGCAGTAACAGGGCTGAAGCTTTCTTT. Translation gives CASSNRAEAFF.

The chain is built from TRBV11-2 and TRBJ1-2; 8 bases match TRBD1. CDR1 and CDR2 from the germline V gene are SGHAT and FQNNGV. Trimming took 5 bases from V and 7 from J; bases not matched to a gene: 9. This CDR3 comprises 14 residues. The CDR3 DNA is TGTGCCAGCAGCCCTTCGGGACAGGTCCTTGGCTACACCTTC. This sequence encodes CASSPSGQVLGYTF.

V usage is TRBV5-1 and J usage is TRBJ2-7, with 12 bases identical to TRBD2. The germline CDR1 and CDR2 sequences are SGHRS and YFSETQ. Trimming at V came to 4 bases and at J to 6 bases, leaving 14 bases not matched to a gene. The CDR3 runs 17 residues. The CDR3 DNA follows: TGCGCCAGCAGCCCAACTTCGACTAGCGGGAGACAGGGCGAGCAGTACTTC. Its protein is CASSPTSTSGRQGEQYF.

J is TRBJ2-7 and V is TRBV27, with 9 bases identical to TRBD1. After removal of 4 bases from V and 3 bases from J, the junction contained 7 bases not matched to a gene. Germline lookup yields CDR1 MNHEY and CDR2 SMNVEV (reference sequence). The CDR3 extends over 15 amino acids. CDR3 sequence (DNA): TGTGCCAGCAGTTCGCCCGGGACAGGGAGCTACGAGCAGTACTTC. This sequence encodes CASSSPGTGSYEQYF.

This sequence joins TRBV19 and TRBJ1-2; maybe TRBD1 (5 bases). CDR3 length: 14 amino acids. Trimming stripped 9 bases from V and 4 bases from J, with 18 bases between. Germline CDR1 and CDR2: LNHDA and SQIVND (reference sequence). CDR3 amino acids: CASRGMGDTYGYTF. CDR3 nucleotides: TGTGCCAGCCGGGGGATGGGGGATACCTATGGCTACACCTTC.

V usage is TRBV7-3 and J usage is TRBJ2-5; 10 bases are shared with TRBD1. The CDR3 runs to 15 residues. V was pared by 5 bases and J by 4 bases, with 7 bases of the junction left unmatched. Germline assignment: CDR1 SGHTA and CDR2 FQGTGA. CDR3 residues: CASSRTGGRGETQYF. The CDR3 nucleotides read TGTGCCAGCAGCCGGACAGGGGGGAGAGGAGAGACCCAGTACTTC.

This clone was counted once. The CDR3: CASSPTPISSGANVLTF. For the CDR3, the DNA is TGTGCCAGCAGCCCAACACCGATCAGCTCTGGGGCCAACGTCCTGACTTTC. This chain uses TRBV9 with TRBJ2-6, with no clear D. Trimming shortened V by 4 bases and J by 0 bases, and 14 bases separated the two germline ends. The germline V gene encodes CDR1 SGDLS and CDR2 YYNGEE. This CDR3 is 17 amino acids long.